This T cell receptor (beta chain) emerged from a study of early T cells in non-severe SARS-CoV-2 infection. On the study more broadly: The chains were unpaired, and the sequenced material was bulk RNA from unsorted whole blood.

Each CDR3 protein gets one entry after TCRdb re-called the 5' RACE reads with MiXCR. The data hold more than 45,000 distinct CDR3 sequences, with around 12% observed a single time. CDR1 and CDR2 from the germline V gene are KGHDR and SFDVKD. The length of the CDR3 is 16 residues. V was clipped by 5 bases and J by 1 base; unmatched bases: 6. The genes are TRBV24-1 and TRBJ1-1; 10 positions agree with TRBD1. This receptor was identified in an adult who was a healthcare worker with PCR-confirmed SARS-CoV-2 infection or an uninfected control (not recorded which). The sequenced sample consisted of whole blood. The CDR3 loop is CATSGAGTGENTEAFF. Written as DNA, the CDR3 is TGTGCCACCAGTGGTGCCGGGACAGGGGAGAACACTGAAGCTTTCTTT.